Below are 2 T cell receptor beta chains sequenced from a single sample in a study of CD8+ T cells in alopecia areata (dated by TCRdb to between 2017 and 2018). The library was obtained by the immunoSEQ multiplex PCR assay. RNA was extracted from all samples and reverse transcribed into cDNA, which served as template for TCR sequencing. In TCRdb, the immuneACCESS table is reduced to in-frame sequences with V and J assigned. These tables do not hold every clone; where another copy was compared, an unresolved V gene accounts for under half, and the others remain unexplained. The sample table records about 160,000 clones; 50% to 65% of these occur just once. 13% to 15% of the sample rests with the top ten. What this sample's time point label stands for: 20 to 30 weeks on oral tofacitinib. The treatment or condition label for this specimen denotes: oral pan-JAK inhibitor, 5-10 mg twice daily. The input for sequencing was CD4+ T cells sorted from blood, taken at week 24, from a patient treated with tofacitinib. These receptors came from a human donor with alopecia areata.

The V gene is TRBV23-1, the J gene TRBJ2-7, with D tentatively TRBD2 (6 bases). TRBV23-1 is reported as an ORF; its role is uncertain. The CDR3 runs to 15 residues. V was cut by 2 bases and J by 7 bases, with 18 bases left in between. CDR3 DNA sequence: TGCGCCAGCAGTCAAGGAGGGACCGCCTCGGAGGAGCAGTACTTC. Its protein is CASSQGGTASEEQYF.

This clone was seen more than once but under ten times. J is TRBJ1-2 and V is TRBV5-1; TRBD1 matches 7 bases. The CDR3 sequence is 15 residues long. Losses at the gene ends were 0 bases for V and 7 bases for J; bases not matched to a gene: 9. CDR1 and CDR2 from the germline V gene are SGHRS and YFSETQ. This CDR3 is CASSLETGRSRGYTF. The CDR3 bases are TGCGCCAGCAGCTTGGAGACAGGGCGGAGTCGTGGCTACACCTTC.